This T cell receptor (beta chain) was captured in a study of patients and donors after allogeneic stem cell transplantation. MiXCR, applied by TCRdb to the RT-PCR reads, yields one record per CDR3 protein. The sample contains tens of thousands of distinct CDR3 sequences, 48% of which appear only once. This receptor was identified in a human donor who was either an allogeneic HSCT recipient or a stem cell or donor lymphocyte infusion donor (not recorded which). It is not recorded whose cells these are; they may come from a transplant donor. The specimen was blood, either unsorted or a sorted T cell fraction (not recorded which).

Written as DNA, the CDR3 is TGTGCCAGCAGCAAACGGCAGTCAAATGAAAAACTGTTTTTT. Protein sequence: CASSKRQSNEKLFF. V and J are TRBV21-1 and TRBJ1-4. TRBV21-1 is a documented pseudogene. This CDR3 has 14 amino acids.